This paragraph reports one TCR beta chain. This specimen comes from a study of cytomegalovirus exposure and HLA in healthy donors. The V gene lost 5 bases and the J gene lost 5 bases, with 15 bases spanning the gap. This CDR3 is 14 amino acids long. CDR1 and CDR2 from the germline V gene are SGHTA and FQGNSA. Use of 60 Vbeta and 13 Jbeta primers characterized the PCR. Some clones are missing from TCRdb's copy, which holds only in-frame ones; the method was immunoSEQ multiplex PCR. The sample consists of 95,000 to 100,000 clones, less than 80% of them appearing once. The TCR originated in a man between 40 and 49 years old in good health and CMV-seronegative. The V and J genes are TRBV7-2 and TRBJ2-5; tentatively, D is TRBD1 (5 bases). Source material: PBMCs. The chain's CDR3 is CASSQQKGWETQYF. In nucleotides, the CDR3 is TGTGCCAGCAGCCAGCAAAAGGGGTGGGAGACCCAGTACTTC. Full variable domain (remainder filled in from reference TRBV7-2 and TRBJ2-5): GAGVSQSPSNKVTEKGKDVELRCDPISGHTALYWYRQSLGQGLEFLIYFQGNSAPDKSGLPSDRFSAERTGGSVSTLTIQRTQQEDSAVYLCASSQQKGWETQYFGPGTRLLVL.